Following are 9 T cell receptor beta chains from one sample sequenced in a study of STAT5B mutations in CD4+ large granular lymphocyte leukemia. The repertoire was sequenced with immunoSEQ multiplex PCR; TCRdb's copy has only in-frame clones and lacks some. Seen here are about 20,000 clones, roughly 80% observed once, and the top ten hold 8.6%. Sequencing was carried out using CD4+ T cells from blood buffy coats. Receptors were obtained from a human donor in good health.

The rearrangement uses TRBV5-8 and TRBJ1-2, with D uncertain. V was clipped by 2 bases and J by 2 bases, with 4 bases between them. The germline gives CDR1 SGHTS, CDR2 YDEGEE. CDR3 length equals 12 residues. The CDR3 sequence is CASSFDNYGYTF. CDR3 nucleotide sequence: TGTGCCAGCAGCTTTGACAACTATGGCTACACCTTC.

V and J are TRBV6-6 and TRBJ1-2, with TRBD1 as a possible D gene (6 bases). CDR1 is MNHNY, CDR2 SVGAGI, per germline (reference sequence). Deletions cut 2 bases from V and 7 bases from J, with 14 bases between. The length of the CDR3 is 14 residues. CDR3 coding DNA: TGTGCCAGCAGTTACGACACAGGGCTGGGTGGCTACACCTTC. Translation: CASSYDTGLGGYTF.

The rearrangement uses TRBV2 and TRBJ2-5, with 8 bases fitting TRBD2. The CDR3 spans 15 residues. Trimming cost V 5 bases and J 2 bases; bases outside gene matches: 7. Germline V gene sequence: CDR1 SNHLY, CDR2 FYNNEI. CDR3 coding DNA: TGTGCCAGCAGTTTTAGCGGGACGTCTCAAGAGACCCAGTACTTC. Encoded protein: CASSFSGTSQETQYF.

This chain uses TRBV7-9 with TRBJ1-1; D possibly corresponds to TRBD1 (6 bases). The CDR3 extends over 14 amino acids. The germline CDR1 and CDR2 sequences are SEHNR and FQNEAQ (reference sequence). Trimming took off 5 bases at V and 0 bases at J, with 10 bases between the two ends. CDR3 sequence: CASSKQGMNTEAFF. DNA for the CDR3: TGTGCCAGCAGCAAGCAGGGGATGAACACTGAAGCTTTCTTT.

This clone came up a few times. The chain has TRBV30 and TRBJ1-2; TRBD1 aligns across 7 bases. CDR1 is GTSNPN and CDR2 is SVGIG in the germline V gene (reference sequence). The length of the CDR3 is 12 residues. The CDR3 loop reads CAVQGNFYGYTF. DNA of the CDR3: TGTGCTGTACAGGGGAACTTCTATGGCTACACCTTC.

The chain uses TRBV29-1 and TRBJ2-7; TRBD2 is a possible D gene (6 bases). CDR3 size: 12 residues. Trimming cost V 4 bases and J 3 bases, with 10 bases left between them. Germline assignment: CDR1 SQVTM and CDR2 ANQGSEA. CDR3 in DNA: TGCAGCGTTGCTAGGGGACTCTACGAGCAGTACTTC. It encodes CSVARGLYEQYF.

The rearrangement links TRBV15 to TRBJ2-1; weak D call: TRBD1 (6 bases). From germline, CDR1 is LNHNV and CDR2 YYDKDF (reference sequence). Trimming cost V 2 bases and J 8 bases, with 16 bases left between them. This CDR3 has 15 residues. The CDR3 nucleotides are TGTGCCACCAGCAGACGGGACACCTGGGATGATGAGCAGTTCTTC. Amino acid sequence: CATSRRDTWDDEQFF.

This rearrangement joins TRBV4-3 to TRBJ2-3, with D hard to call. The CDR3 has 15 residues. Germline V CDR1 and CDR2: LGHNA, YSLEER. Trimming took 0 bases from V and 2 from J, leaving 9 bases between them. CDR3 residues: CASSQDNYNTDTQYF. The CDR3 nucleotides are TGCGCCAGCAGCCAAGATAACTACAACACAGATACGCAGTATTTT.

CDR3 in DNA: TGTGCCAGCAGTTTCTGGACAGGGGGGGTCCGGGAGCAGTTCTTC. Protein sequence: CASSFWTGGVREQFF. This chain uses TRBV7-2 with TRBJ2-1; TRBD1 agrees at 10 bases. In germline, CDR1 is SGHTA, CDR2 FQGNSA. CDR3 length: 15 residues. V was pared by 6 bases and J by 10 bases, with 12 bases of the junction left unmatched.